This T cell receptor (beta chain) was sequenced in a study of T cell responses to AZD1222 COVID-19 vaccine. As regards this clone: The target antigen is unknown.

Study-level points and caveats: Two AZD1222 administrations were followed by greater Spike-specific TCR breadth and depth. Donors, mostly white British, included more females; clonal diversity was possibly underestimated.

The CDR3 runs to 15 residues. Germline CDR1 and CDR2: MNHNS and SASEGT. The junction had 5 bases not matched to a gene; V was cut back by 2 bases and J by 4 bases. Assay: immunoSEQ multiplex PCR; the TCRdb copy retains only in-frame clones and omits some. The sample holds over 30,000 clones, about 88% seen once. The V gene is TRBV6-1, the J gene TRBJ2-3, with TRBD1 matching over 8 bases. The receptor comes from an adult who received the MenACWY meningococcal vaccine as a control. This specimen consisted of peripheral blood, obtained 28 days after the second dose of the MenACWY control vaccine. The CDR3 coding sequence is TGTGCCAGCAGTGAATTCAGGGGGCTCGCAGATACGCAGTATTTT. Its translation: CASSEFRGLADTQYF.